This T cell receptor (beta chain) came from a study of T cell repertoires in aging, cancer and after chemotherapy. The overall study: Six age groups, ranging from 30 or younger to 70 or older, included the donors.

About this clonotype itself: Its antigen remains unidentified.

Rearranged V-D-J TRB sequences were amplified with a mixed TRB-A/B primer pool. MiXCR was run by TCRdb on the multiplex PCR reads, yielding one entry per CDR3 protein. The data show about 2,900 distinct CDR3 sequences, roughly 20% seen once. The ends were cut back, 5 bases at V and 7 bases at J, with 19 bases in the middle. Germline assignment: CDR1 MNHEY and CDR2 SMNVEV (reference sequence). The CDR3 extends over 15 amino acids. Amplification of TCR beta used genomic DNA extracted from peripheral blood. General study results and limits: Rebound thymic output was suggested by rising median generation probability during chemotherapy in each cancer cohort. Immunological memory after chemotherapy cannot be judged from the repertoire data.

This chain joins TRBV27 and TRBJ2-3, with a possible D match to TRBD2 (6 bases). The TCR originated in a human donor with a solid tumor. Sequenced input: blood. CDR3 protein: CASSPRGGRGNTQYF. The CDR3 DNA reads as TGTGCCAGCAGTCCACGAGGAGGGCGAGGCAATACGCAGTATTTT.